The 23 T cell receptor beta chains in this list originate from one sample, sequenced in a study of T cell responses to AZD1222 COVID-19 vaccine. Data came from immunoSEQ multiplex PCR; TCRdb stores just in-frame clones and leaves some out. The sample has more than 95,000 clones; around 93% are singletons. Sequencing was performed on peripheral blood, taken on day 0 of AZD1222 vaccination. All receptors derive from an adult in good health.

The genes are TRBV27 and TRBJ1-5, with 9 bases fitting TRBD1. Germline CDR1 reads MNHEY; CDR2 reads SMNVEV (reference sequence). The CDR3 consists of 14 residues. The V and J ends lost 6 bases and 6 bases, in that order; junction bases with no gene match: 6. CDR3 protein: CASRAQGAAQPQHF. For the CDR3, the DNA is TGTGCCAGCAGAGCACAGGGGGCCGCTCAGCCCCAGCATTTT.

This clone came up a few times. As DNA, the CDR3 is TGTGCCAGCAGTGTTTTAACAGGGGTTCCAACCGGGGAGCTGTTTTTT. Translated, it gives CASSVLTGVPTGELFF. The chain carries TRBV6-1 and TRBJ2-2; TRBD1 aligns across 7 bases. Germline lookup yields CDR1 MNHNS and CDR2 SASEGT. This CDR3 has 16 residues. Trimming took 4 bases from V and 5 from J; bases not matched to a gene: 10.

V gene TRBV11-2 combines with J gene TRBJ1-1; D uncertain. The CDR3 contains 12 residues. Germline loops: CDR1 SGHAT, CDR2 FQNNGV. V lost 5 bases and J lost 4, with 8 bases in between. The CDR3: CASSALGTEAFF. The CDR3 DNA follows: TGTGCCAGCAGCGCCCTTGGCACTGAAGCTTTCTTT. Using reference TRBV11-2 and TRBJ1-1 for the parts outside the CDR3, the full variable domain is EAGVAQSPRYKIIEKRQSVAFWCNPISGHATLYWYQQILGQGPKLLIQFQNNGVVDDSQLPKDRFSAERLKGVDSTLKIQPAKLEDSAVYLCASSALGTEAFFGQGTRLTVV.

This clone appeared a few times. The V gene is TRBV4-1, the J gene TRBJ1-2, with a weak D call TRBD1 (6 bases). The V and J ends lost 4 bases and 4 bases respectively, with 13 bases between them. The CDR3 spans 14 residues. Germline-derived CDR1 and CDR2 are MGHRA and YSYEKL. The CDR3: CASSRTVRTYGYTF. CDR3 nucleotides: TGCGCCAGCAGCCGGACAGTTCGCACCTATGGCTACACCTTC.

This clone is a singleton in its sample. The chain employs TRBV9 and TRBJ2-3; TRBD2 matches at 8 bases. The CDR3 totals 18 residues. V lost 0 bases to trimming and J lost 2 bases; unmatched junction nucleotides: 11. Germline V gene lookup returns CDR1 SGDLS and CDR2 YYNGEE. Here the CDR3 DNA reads TGTGCCAGCAGCGTAGAGGGTAGCGGGATATGGGACACAGATACGCAGTATTTT. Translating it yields CASSVEGSGIWDTDTQYF.

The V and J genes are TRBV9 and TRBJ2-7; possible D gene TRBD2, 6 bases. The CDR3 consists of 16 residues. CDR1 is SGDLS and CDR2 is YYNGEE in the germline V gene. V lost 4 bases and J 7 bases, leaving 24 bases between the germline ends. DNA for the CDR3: TGTGCCAGCAGCCCGGGGCTGAATACGGGTGCGGGGGAGCAGTACTTC. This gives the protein CASSPGLNTGAGEQYF.

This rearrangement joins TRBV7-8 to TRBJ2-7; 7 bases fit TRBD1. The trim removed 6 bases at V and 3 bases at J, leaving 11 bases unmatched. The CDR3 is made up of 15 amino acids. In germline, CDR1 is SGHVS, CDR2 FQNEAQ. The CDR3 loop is CASRLTGTNFYEQYF. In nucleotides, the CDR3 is TGTGCCAGCAGGCTGACAGGGACAAACTTCTACGAGCAGTACTTC.

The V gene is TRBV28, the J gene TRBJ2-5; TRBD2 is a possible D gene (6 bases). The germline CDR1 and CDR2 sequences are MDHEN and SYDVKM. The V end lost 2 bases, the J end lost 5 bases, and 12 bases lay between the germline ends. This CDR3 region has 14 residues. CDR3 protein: CASSLGTAGETQYF. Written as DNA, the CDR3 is TGTGCCAGCAGTTTAGGGACGGCGGGGGAGACCCAGTACTTC.

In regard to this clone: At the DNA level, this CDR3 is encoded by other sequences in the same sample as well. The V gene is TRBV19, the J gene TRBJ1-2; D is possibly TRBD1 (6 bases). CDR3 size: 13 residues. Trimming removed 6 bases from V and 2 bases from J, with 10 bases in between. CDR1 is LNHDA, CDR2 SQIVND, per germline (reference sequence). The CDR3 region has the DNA TGTGCCAGTAGCCGGACAGCCAACTATGGCTACACCTTC. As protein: CASSRTANYGYTF.

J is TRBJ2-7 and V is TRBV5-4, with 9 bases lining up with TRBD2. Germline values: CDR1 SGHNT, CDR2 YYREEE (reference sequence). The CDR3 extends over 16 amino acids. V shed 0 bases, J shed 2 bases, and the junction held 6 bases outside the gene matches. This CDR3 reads CASSLGGLALPYEQYF. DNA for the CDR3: TGTGCCAGCAGCTTGGGGGGACTAGCCCTACCCTACGAGCAGTACTTC.

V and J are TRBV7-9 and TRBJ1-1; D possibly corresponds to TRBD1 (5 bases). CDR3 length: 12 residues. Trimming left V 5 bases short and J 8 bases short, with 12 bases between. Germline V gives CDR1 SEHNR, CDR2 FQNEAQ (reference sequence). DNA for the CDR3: TGTGCCAGCAGCATCGGACGGGGGGAAGCTTTCTTT. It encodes CASSIGRGEAFF.

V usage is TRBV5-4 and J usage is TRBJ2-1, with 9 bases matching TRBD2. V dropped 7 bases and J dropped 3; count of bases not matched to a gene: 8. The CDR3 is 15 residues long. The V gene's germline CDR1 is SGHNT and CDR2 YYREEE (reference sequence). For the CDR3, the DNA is TGTGCCAGCTCACAAGCGGGAGGCCTCTACAATGAGCAGTTCTTC. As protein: CASSQAGGLYNEQFF. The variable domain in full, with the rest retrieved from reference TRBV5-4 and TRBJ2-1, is ETGVTQSPTHLIKTRGQQVTLRCSSQSGHNTVSWYQQALGQGPQFIFQYYREEENGRGNFPPRFSGLQFPNYSSELNVNALELDDSALYLCASSQAGGLYNEQFFGPGTRLTVL.

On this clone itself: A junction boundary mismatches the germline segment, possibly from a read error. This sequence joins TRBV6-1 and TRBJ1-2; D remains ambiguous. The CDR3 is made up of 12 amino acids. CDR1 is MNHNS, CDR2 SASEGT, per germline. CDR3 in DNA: TGTGCCAGCACTGAACACTCGCAAGGCTACACCTTC. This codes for CASTEHSQGYTF.

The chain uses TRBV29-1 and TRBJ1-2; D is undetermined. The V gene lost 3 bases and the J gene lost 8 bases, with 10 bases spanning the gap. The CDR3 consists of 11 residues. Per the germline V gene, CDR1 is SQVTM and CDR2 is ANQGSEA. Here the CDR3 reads CSVDKEYGYTF. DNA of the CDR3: TGCAGCGTTGATAAGGAATACGGCTACACCTTC.

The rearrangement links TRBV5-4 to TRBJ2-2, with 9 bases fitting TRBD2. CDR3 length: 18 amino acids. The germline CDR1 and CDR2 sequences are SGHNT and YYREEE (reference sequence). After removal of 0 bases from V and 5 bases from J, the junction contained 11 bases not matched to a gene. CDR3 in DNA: TGTGCCAGCAGCTTGGGAGGGACTAGCTTTTTCAAGACCGGGGAGCTGTTTTTT. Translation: CASSLGGTSFFKTGELFF.

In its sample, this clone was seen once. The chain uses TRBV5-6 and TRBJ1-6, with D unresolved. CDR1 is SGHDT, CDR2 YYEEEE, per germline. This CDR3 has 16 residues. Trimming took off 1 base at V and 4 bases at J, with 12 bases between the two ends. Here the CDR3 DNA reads TGTGCCAGCAGCTTGATTTTTGACGATTATAATTCACCCCTCCACTTT. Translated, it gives CASSLIFDDYNSPLHF.

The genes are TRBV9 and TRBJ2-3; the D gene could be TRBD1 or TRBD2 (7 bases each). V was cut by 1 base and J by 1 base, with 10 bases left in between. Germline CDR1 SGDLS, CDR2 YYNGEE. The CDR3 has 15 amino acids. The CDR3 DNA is TGTGCCAGCAGCGTACAGGGGGGGGGCACAGATACGCAGTATTTT. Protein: CASSVQGGGTDTQYF. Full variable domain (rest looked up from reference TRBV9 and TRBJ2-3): DSGVTQTPKHLITATGQRVTLRCSPRSGDLSVYWYQQSLDQGLQFLIQYYNGEERAKGNILERFSAQQFPDLHSELNLSSLELGDSALYFCASSVQGGGTDTQYFGPGTRLTVL.

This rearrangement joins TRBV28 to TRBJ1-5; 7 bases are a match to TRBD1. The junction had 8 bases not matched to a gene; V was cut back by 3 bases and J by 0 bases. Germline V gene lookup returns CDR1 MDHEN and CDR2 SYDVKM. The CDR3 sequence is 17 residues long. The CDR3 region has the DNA TGTGCCAGCAGTTTTTGGACAGGACAATATAGCAATCAGCCCCAGCATTTT. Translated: CASSFWTGQYSNQPQHF.

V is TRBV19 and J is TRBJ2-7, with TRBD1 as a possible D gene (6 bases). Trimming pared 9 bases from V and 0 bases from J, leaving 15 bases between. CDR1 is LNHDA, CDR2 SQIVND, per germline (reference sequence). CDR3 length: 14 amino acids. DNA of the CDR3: TGTGCCAGGGAGCCGACAGGACCCTCCTACGAGCAGTACTTC. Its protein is CAREPTGPSYEQYF.

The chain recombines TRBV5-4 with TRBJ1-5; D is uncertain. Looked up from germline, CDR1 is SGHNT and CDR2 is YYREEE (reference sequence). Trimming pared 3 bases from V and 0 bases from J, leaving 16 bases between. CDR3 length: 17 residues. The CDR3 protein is CASSSSPRSDSNQPQHF. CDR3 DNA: TGTGCCAGCAGCTCTAGCCCCAGATCGGATAGCAATCAGCCCCAGCATTTT.

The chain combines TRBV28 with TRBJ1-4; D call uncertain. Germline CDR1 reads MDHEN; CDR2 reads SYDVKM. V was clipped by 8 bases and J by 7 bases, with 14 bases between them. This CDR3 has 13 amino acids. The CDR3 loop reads CASGSTMGEKLFF. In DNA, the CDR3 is TGTGCCAGCGGGTCAACGATGGGTGAAAAACTGTTTTTT.

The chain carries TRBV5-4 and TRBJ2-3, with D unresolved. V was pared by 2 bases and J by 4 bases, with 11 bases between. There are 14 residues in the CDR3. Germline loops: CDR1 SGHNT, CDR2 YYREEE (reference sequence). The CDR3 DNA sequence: TGTGCCAGCAGCTTACCCCGAAGGGCAGATACGCAGTATTTT. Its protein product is CASSLPRRADTQYF.

This CDR3 is CASSLGGGAGQPQHF. CDR3 in DNA: TGCGCCAGCAGCTTGGGAGGGGGCGCGGGGCAGCCCCAGCATTTT. V usage is TRBV5-1 and J usage is TRBJ1-5; 7 nucleotides match TRBD1. The CDR3 is made up of 15 amino acids. V lost 0 bases to trimming and J lost 7 bases; unmatched junction nucleotides: 7. CDR1 is SGHRS and CDR2 is YFSETQ in the germline V gene.